This T cell receptor (beta chain) was identified during a study of blood T cell repertoires in COVID-19 (dated by TCRdb to 2019 to 2021). Looking at the study overall: Samples from collaborators originated in the United States, Italy and Spain and spanned both the acute and convalescent phases of COVID-19. The material from the prospective study consisted of cDNA or gDNA derived from T cells, B-cell-depleted T cells, or PBMCs. Subjects who had been exposed to COVID-19, were actively infected with it, or had recovered from it provided the deeply sampled blood TCRbeta repertoires that made up the dataset. The repertoires were made available in a free public database intended to serve as a resource for research on the immune response to SARS-CoV-2. Samples came from the ongoing ImmuneRACE study (first 160 participants) plus 1,254 subjects from 6 global collaborators. Sample metadata almost always included a de-identified subject ID, COVID-19 status, age in years and sex. Where available, HLA class I and class II types were taken from metadata supplied by the sample provider and were not determined by assay-based typing. What the work shows at the level of the full study, not this receptor alone: Clinical and demographic metadata were provided uncurated, with the amount varying by source and participant.

TCRbeta CDR3 regions were amplified from genomic DNA by means of the immunoSEQ Assay, a bias-controlled multiplex PCR. Turning to the authors' computational methods: The number of nucleated cells in each sample was estimated by amplification of reference gene primers within the assay. To quantify the absolute abundance of each unique TCRbeta CDR3 rearrangement, sequence reads were collapsed and filtered. Productive Simpson clonality was computed per sample as the square root of Simpson's diversity index over productive rearrangements. Not all clones reach the TCRdb copy of this immuneACCESS table, which keeps in-frame sequences only. Checked studies attribute under half of the gap to unresolved V genes and leave the rest unexplained. D and trimming come from the DNA, and the V and J calls and clone size come from that table. Across this sample there are under 250,000 clones, with around 83% seen only once. The ten biggest clones cover 1.3% of the sample.

Participants in the prospective study were enrolled through a virtual design, were aged roughly 18 to 90 years, and lived in fewer than 30 United States geographic areas. To assign participants to cohorts, the prospective study relied on clinical history that participants themselves reported in a screening survey and a study questionnaire. In the prospective study, whole blood, serum and a nasopharyngeal or oropharyngeal swab were collected from each participant by mobile phlebotomists. Over an approximately 2-month period, participants in the prospective study had the option of providing additional blood draws and questionnaires. Before DNA extraction, prospective study blood samples were shipped either frozen or at room temperature. In its sample, this clone was seen once. Its antigen target is currently unknown. No much larger clonotype is one base removed from it; base qualities were not supplied.

The germline V gene (reference sequence) supplies CDR1 MNHEY and CDR2 SMNVEV. Ends trimmed: V by 5 bases, J by 4 bases; bases unmatched to a gene: 11. From the cysteine through the phenylalanine, the CDR3 covers 16 amino acids. The sequence is cut down to CDR3 DNA, 48 bases in frame from base 1. The rearranged segments are TRBV27 and TRBJ2-3; 8 junctional bases match TRBD2. This clonotype originated in a woman aged 40-49 years with acute COVID-19. The specimen was PBMCs or T cells enriched from blood (not recorded which). The CDR3 amino acid sequence is: CASSPRGGGQADTQYF. Here is the DNA: TGTGCCAGCAGTCCCCGGGGCGGGGGGCAGGCAGATACGCAGTATTTT.